A selection of T cell receptor beta chains follows, all from one sample in a study of tumour-infiltrating T cells in Burkitt lymphoma. This table comes from immunoSEQ multiplex PCR, and its TCRdb copy is limited to in-frame clones, with some not included. This table has fewer than 8,000 clones, 17% appearing once. The sequenced material came from tumor tissue. Receptors originate from a human donor with diffuse large B-cell lymphoma. CDR3s include the opening cysteine and the closing phenylalanine or tryptophan. D genes are given only for firm matches. Clone size is stated in some rows and not others, as once, few, many or a class when expanded.

D	J	V	size	CDR3	DNA
TRBD2	TRBJ2-7	TRBV28	few	CASRGLAEYEQYF	TGTGCCAGCAGGGGACTAGCGGAGTACGAGCAGTACTTC
NA	TRBJ2-2	TRBV19	NA	CASWPNTGELFF	TGTGCCAGTTGGCCGAACACCGGGGAGCTGTTTTTT
TRBD1	TRBJ1-3	TRBV30	NA	CAWSSQGSGNTIYF	TGTGCCTGGAGTTCACAGGGGAGTGGAAACACCATATATTTT
NA	TRBJ2-5	TRBV5-4	NA	CASSPRGSVQETQYF	TGTGCCAGCAGCCCCCGGGGGTCTGTGCAAGAGACCCAGTACTTC
NA	TRBJ1-2	TRBV29-1	NA	CSVSGTVAYGYTF	TGCAGCGTTTCCGGGACGGTGGCCTATGGCTACACCTTC
NA	TRBJ1-5	TRBV29-1	NA	CSVADRYSSQPQHF	TGCAGCGTTGCAGACAGGTATAGCAGTCAGCCCCAGCATTTT
TRBD1	TRBJ1-5	TRBV2	NA	CASRDGTGGFQPQHF	TGTGCCAGCAGGGATGGGACAGGGGGCTTTCAGCCCCAGCATTTT
NA	TRBJ2-5	TRBV21-1	NA	CASSKETQYF	TGTGCCAGCAGCAAAGAGACCCAGTACTTC
NA	TRBJ1-1	TRBV18	NA	CASSPQGITEAFF	TGTGCCAGCTCACCTCAGGGTATCACTGAAGCTTTCTTT
TRBD2	TRBJ2-4	TRBV5-5	few	CASSPLAGLTLVQYF	TGTGCCAGCAGCCCCCTAGCGGGACTTACGCTGGTTCAGTACTTC
TRBD2	TRBJ2-2	TRBV5-8	few	CASSKGLAENTGELFF	TGTGCCAGCAGCAAAGGACTAGCGGAGAACACCGGGGAGCTGTTTTTT
TRBD1	TRBJ2-2	TRBV2	few	CASRPRDRGVGELFF	TGTGCCAGCAGGCCCCGGGACAGGGGAGTAGGGGAGCTGTTTTTT
NA	TRBJ2-4	TRBV30	few	CAWSVLAKNIQYF	TGTGCCTGGAGTGTACTAGCCAAAAACATTCAGTACTTC
TRBD1	TRBJ1-5	TRBV15	NA	CATSIGTGDNQPQHF	TGTGCCACCAGCATCGGGACAGGGGACAATCAGCCCCAGCATTTT
NA	TRBJ1-1	TRBV19	few	CASSAYNRATEAFF	TGTGCCAGTAGTGCCTATAACAGGGCTACTGAAGCTTTCTTT
NA	TRBJ1-2	TRBV7-2	few	CASSLVGSLEGYGYTF	TGTGCCAGCAGCTTAGTTGGTTCACTTGAGGGCTATGGCTACACCTTC
NA	TRBJ1-2	TRBV2	NA	CASSVEGYGYTF	TGTGCCAGCAGTGTAGAGGGTTATGGCTACACCTTC
NA	TRBJ2-7	TRBV14	large	CASSQGIGSGYEQYF	TGTGCCAGCAGCCAGGGGATCGGGAGCGGCTACGAGCAGTACTTC
NA	TRBJ1-4	TRBV18	NA	CASSPQRDEKLFF	TGTGCCAGCTCACCACAAAGGGATGAAAAACTGTTTTTT
TRBD2	TRBJ2-7	TRBV7-6	NA	CASSLGLLAGEYEQYF	TGTGCCAGCAGCTTAGGTCTTCTAGCGGGAGAGTACGAGCAGTACTTC
NA	TRBJ2-3	TRBV9	NA	CASSGHAGITDTQYF	TGTGCCAGCAGCGGGCACGCGGGGATCACAGATACGCAGTATTTT
TRBD2	TRBJ2-2	TRBV29-1	NA	CSVDRLAGSTGELFF	TGCAGCGTTGATAGACTAGCGGGCAGCACCGGGGAGCTGTTTTTT
NA	TRBJ2-7	TRBV7-9	NA	CASSALRSRHSYEQYF	TGTGCCAGCAGCGCCCTGAGGAGCAGACACTCCTACGAGCAGTACTTC
NA	TRBJ1-1	TRBV4-2	NA	CASKGGGNTEAFF	TGTGCCAGCAAAGGTGGGGGGAACACTGAAGCTTTCTTT
NA	TRBJ2-2	TRBV5-4	NA	CASSLRQAGELFF	TGTGCCAGCAGCTTGCGGCAGGCCGGGGAGCTGTTTTTT
NA	TRBJ1-5	TRBV6-1	few	CASSELTTINQPQHF	TGTGCCAGCAGTGAATTAACTACTATCAATCAGCCCCAGCATTTT
NA	TRBJ2-5	TRBV5-1	few	CASSLFRALQETQYF	TGCGCCAGCAGCTTGTTCCGGGCCCTACAAGAGACCCAGTACTTC
TRBD2	TRBJ2-3	TRBV6-5	few	CASSNRAGEADTQYF	TGTGCCAGCAGCAACCGGGCGGGAGAGGCAGATACGCAGTATTTT
TRBD2	TRBJ2-5	TRBV5-1	NA	CASSFNLVAGAGETQYF	TGCGCCAGCAGCTTTAATTTAGTAGCGGGAGCTGGAGAGACCCAGTACTTC
NA	TRBJ2-7	TRBV4-3	NA	CASSATRQSYEQYF	TGCGCCAGCAGCGCGACACGACAGAGCTACGAGCAGTACTTC
NA	TRBJ2-1	TRBV7-2	NA	CASSLGENREQFF	TGTGCCAGCAGCTTAGGGGAAAACCGGGAGCAGTTCTTC
TRBD2	TRBJ2-1	TRBV27	NA	CASSLGGGPYNEQFF	TGTGCCAGCAGTTTAGGGGGAGGGCCCTACAATGAGCAGTTCTTC
NA	TRBJ1-5	TRBV19	NA	CASVGGAGQPQHF	TGTGCCAGTGTGGGGGGCGCCGGTCAGCCCCAGCATTTT
NA	TRBJ2-3	TRBV6-4	NA	CASSDGTTDTQYF	TGTGCCAGCAGTGACGGGACCACAGATACGCAGTATTTT